This TCR beta chain comes out of a study of T cell responses to AZD1222 COVID-19 vaccine. Across the whole study: Pooled in the analysis were second doses at about 4 or about 12 weeks.

Findings and caveats of the study: Most donors were white British and more were female, and clonal diversity was possibly underestimated. Unmutated regions of variants are reportedly targeted by nearly half of spike-specific TCRs. Baseline antibody screening turned up just six seropositive AZD1222 recipients.

Only in-frame clones appear in the TCRdb table, and some are missing; sequencing was by immunoSEQ multiplex PCR. The data hold fewer than 110,000 clones, with about nine tenths observed a single time. The germline gives CDR1 SGHTA, CDR2 FQGTGA. The CDR3 is 17 residues long. Trimming cost V 3 bases and J 5 bases; bases outside gene matches: 8. As for this clone: Its target is not known.

The chain couples TRBV7-3 to TRBJ2-3; 13 bases are shared with TRBD2. This TCR came from an adult in good health. This specimen consisted of peripheral blood, obtained on day 0 of AZD1222 vaccination. CDR3 coding DNA: TGTGCCAGCAGCTTCACCGGGACTAGCGGGGCAGGAGATACGCAGTATTTT. This gives the protein CASSFTGTSGAGDTQYF.